Here is one T cell receptor beta chain with its context. This record comes from a study of identical twins. Germline trimming cut 3 bases from V and 7 bases from J; bases unmatched to any gene: 5. This CDR3 contains 15 residues. TCRdb reprocessed the 5' RACE reads with MiXCR, giving one entry per CDR3 protein. The top ten clones hold less than 15% of a sample with hundreds of thousands of distinct CDR3 sequences, approximately 18% of them seen once. These records were also assigned to another study, of T cells expressing NK-cell markers.

This chain links TRBV12-3 or TRBV12-4 with TRBJ2-2; 10 bases line up with TRBD1. The clonotype originates from a woman under 30 in good health. The sequencing input was PBMCs. This chain's CDR3 is CASSFKDRGHGELFF. The DNA for the CDR3 is TGTGCCAGCAGTTTTAAAGACAGGGGGCACGGGGAGCTGTTTTTT.